The clone carrying this T cell receptor delta chain was detected ten times or more. The entry originates in a study of gamma-delta T cells after stem cell transplantation. TCRdb used CATT to re-call clones from the RT-PCR reads. The sample lists 9,000 to 13,000 delta-chain clones; around 1.4% were seen once. Germline V lookup: CDR1 GEAIGNYY, CDR2 EKD. The CDR3 sequence is 16 residues long. V lost 3 bases, J lost 0 bases, and 7 bases stayed unmatched. The source material was gamma-delta T cells. The TCR comes from a human donor. It is not recorded whose cells these are; they may come from a transplant donor. J is TRDJ1 and V is TRDV2; TRDD3 matches at 9 bases. CDR3 nucleotide sequence: TGTGCCTGTGACCCACTGGGGGAGTCGAACACCGATAAACTCATCTTT. It is translated as CACDPLGESNTDKLIF.